The next 20 T cell receptor beta chains were all read from a single sample in a study of T cells after yellow fever vaccination. MiXCR, run by TCRdb on the 5' RACE reads, gives a single entry per CDR3 protein. This sample has under 400,000 distinct CDR3 sequences, with approximately 13% found just once. The input for sequencing was CD4+ T cells sorted from PBMCs, taken 15 days after the yellow fever booster vaccination. All receptors derive from a man aged 18 to 29 who received the YFV17D yellow fever vaccine.

This chain joins TRBV9 and TRBJ1-5; D might be TRBD1 (5 bases). In germline, CDR1 is SGDLS, CDR2 YYNGEE. V was trimmed by 0 bases and J by 7 bases, leaving 11 bases between them. This CDR3 is 14 amino acids long. The CDR3 nucleotides read TGTGCCAGCAGCGTAGTCGACTGGGGGCAGCCCCAGCATTTT. This gives the protein CASSVVDWGQPQHF.

The chain has TRBV10-2 and TRBJ2-2; maybe TRBD2 (5 bases). Germline V gene sequence: CDR1 WSHSY, CDR2 SAAADI. With 8 bases removed from V and 0 bases from J, the gap between germline ends came to 7 bases. This CDR3 has 13 residues. The CDR3 DNA reads TGCGCCAGCGAGACTACGAACACCGGGGAGCTGTTTTTT. Translating it yields CASETTNTGELFF.

Many counts were recorded for this clonotype. The J gene is TRBJ2-5, the V gene TRBV3-1, with a possible D match to TRBD1 (6 bases). The CDR3 has 17 residues. Germline V gives CDR1 LGHDT, CDR2 YNNKEL (reference sequence). V was clipped by 4 bases and J by 2 bases, with 20 bases between them. For the CDR3, the DNA is TGTGCCAGCAGCCCCAGACGCAGGGGCGGTCCGCAAGAGACCCAGTACTTC. This encodes CASSPRRRGGPQETQYF.

This clonotype has a count of ten or more. The genes are TRBV20-1 and TRBJ2-7, with D maybe TRBD1 (6 bases). V was trimmed by 3 bases and J by 0 bases, leaving 18 bases between them. The length of the CDR3 is 16 residues. Germline CDR1 reads DFQATT; CDR2 reads SNEGSKA (reference sequence). Here the CDR3 reads CSASGLGTPISYEQYV. The CDR3 DNA follows: TGCAGTGCTAGCGGATTGGGGACACCCATCTCCTACGAGCAGTACGTC.

This clonotype was seen repeatedly, ten times or more. The chain recombines TRBV7-9 with TRBJ1-1; D is unclear. V gave up 4 bases and J gave up 5 bases, with 11 bases separating them. CDR1 SEHNR and CDR2 FQNEAQ come from the germline V gene (reference sequence). This CDR3 spans 13 amino acids. Written as DNA, the CDR3 is TGTGCCAGCAGCTCCCTCCCGGGGACTGAAGCTTTCTTT. It specifies CASSSLPGTEAFF.

The V and J genes are TRBV6-1 and TRBJ2-6, with 7 bases fitting TRBD1. From germline, CDR1 is MNHNS and CDR2 SASEGT. V gave up 0 bases and J gave up 0 bases; unmatched junction bases: 5. There are 18 residues in the CDR3. The CDR3 is CASSEARTGASGANVLTF. The DNA for the CDR3 is TGTGCCAGCAGTGAAGCCCGGACAGGAGCCTCTGGGGCCAACGTCCTGACTTTC.

This clonotype was observed a handful of times. The gene calls are TRBV28 and TRBJ2-4; the D gene is possibly TRBD2 (6 bases). Germline V gene lookup returns CDR1 MDHEN and CDR2 SYDVKM. The V and J ends lost 5 bases and 1 base respectively, with 12 bases between them. CDR3 length: 15 residues. In DNA, the CDR3 is TGTGCCAGCAGTGGGGAGGAGGCGGCCAAAAACATTCAGTACTTC. This encodes CASSGEEAAKNIQYF.

Ten or more counts support this clonotype. V is TRBV7-9 and J is TRBJ1-2; possible D gene TRBD1, 5 bases. Trimming shortened V by 3 bases and J by 4 bases, and 9 bases separated the two germline ends. CDR3 length: 13 amino acids. The germline V gene has CDR1 SEHNR and CDR2 FQNEAQ (reference sequence). In DNA, the CDR3 is TGTGCCAGCAGCTTCGAAGGGGCCTATGGCTACACCTTC. Amino acid sequence: CASSFEGAYGYTF.

The sample holds many counts of this clonotype. The chain carries TRBV20-1 and TRBJ1-2, with TRBD1 matching over 8 bases. Trimming at V came to 1 base and at J to 6 bases, leaving 7 bases not matched to a gene. CDR3 length equals 14 residues. Germline V gene data show CDR1 as DFQATT and CDR2 as SNEGSKA (reference sequence). CDR3 nucleotide sequence: TGCAGTGCTAGAGCCATCTCAGGGGGCCATGGCTACACCTTC. Translated: CSARAISGGHGYTF.

This clonotype appeared a few times. This chain links TRBV4-1 with TRBJ2-7, with 7 bases fitting TRBD1. This CDR3 is built from 14 residues. V was clipped by 5 bases and J by 6 bases; unmatched bases: 10. CDR1 and CDR2 from the germline V gene are MGHRA and YSYEKL. CDR3 residues: CASSSTGNEGEQYF. CDR3 coding DNA: TGCGCCAGCAGCTCGACAGGGAACGAGGGCGAGCAGTACTTC.

The rearrangement joins TRBV5-1 to TRBJ2-7; TRBD2 agrees at 9 bases. Per germline, CDR1 SGHRS and CDR2 YFSETQ. CDR3 size: 14 residues. Unmatched junction bases numbered 4, after V lost 3 bases and J lost 3 bases. This CDR3 is CASSWEAGGYEQYV. In DNA form, the CDR3 reads TGCGCCAGCAGCTGGGAAGCGGGGGGCTACGAGCAGTACGTC.

This chain uses TRBV20-1 with TRBJ1-1; 10 positions match TRBD1. The CDR3 is 15 residues long. J was trimmed by 3 bases and V by 3 bases; bases with no gene match: 7. Per the germline V gene, CDR1 is DFQATT and CDR2 is SNEGSKA (reference sequence). The CDR3 reads CSASRAGTGDTEAFF. DNA of the CDR3: TGCAGTGCTAGCCGAGCCGGGACAGGGGACACTGAAGCTTTCTTT.

This clonotype was observed a handful of times. This may come from a read error, since a much larger clone is one base off. This chain uses TRBV6-2 or TRBV6-3 with TRBJ2-2; D not certain. V lost 6 bases to trimming and J lost 3 bases, with 8 bases between them. CDR1 is MNHEY and CDR2 is SVGEGT in the germline V gene. This CDR3 region has 13 residues. The CDR3 sequence: CASRPQDTGELFF. The CDR3 region has the DNA TGTGCCAGCAGGCCCCAGGACACCGGGGAGCTGTTTTTT.

This clonotype turned up a few times. V usage is TRBV7-3 and J usage is TRBJ2-3; D may be TRBD2 (5 bases). The CDR3 contains 15 residues. Germline V lookup: CDR1 SGHTA, CDR2 FQGTGA. V shed 1 base and J shed 2 bases, with 10 bases lying between them. CDR3 DNA sequence: TGTGCCAGCAGCTTAAGTACTAGAAACACAGATACGCAGTATTTT. It specifies CASSLSTRNTDTQYF.

This clonotype turned up a few times. This chain connects TRBV5-1 to TRBJ2-3; D perhaps matches TRBD1 (6 bases). The CDR3 spans 14 residues. V lost 5 bases, J lost 0 bases, and 10 bases lay in between. The germline V gene has CDR1 SGHRS and CDR2 YFSETQ. CDR3 protein: CASRGQSSTDTQYF. CDR3 coding DNA: TGCGCCAGCAGAGGACAGTCAAGCACAGATACGCAGTATTTT.

This clonotype appeared a few times. The chain uses TRBV7-2 and TRBJ1-5, with D possibly matching TRBD1 (5 bases). Germline CDR1 SGHTA, CDR2 FQGNSA. The CDR3 consists of 14 residues. The V and J ends lost 3 bases and 7 bases respectively, with 13 bases between them. The CDR3 sequence: CASSFRGAFQPQHF. The CDR3 region has the DNA TGTGCCAGCAGCTTCCGCGGGGCATTCCAGCCCCAGCATTTT.

There are a few counts of this clonotype. This chain links TRBV4-2 with TRBJ2-2; TRBD1 aligns across 8 bases. V dropped 4 bases and J dropped 1; count of bases not matched to a gene: 5. This CDR3 contains 16 residues. The germline V gene has CDR1 LGHNA and CDR2 YNFKEQ. The CDR3 protein is CASSRPGQVNTGELFF. The CDR3 coding sequence is TGTGCCAGCAGCCGTCCGGGACAGGTGAACACCGGGGAGCTGTTTTTT.

This chain links TRBV12-3 or TRBV12-4 with TRBJ2-2; TRBD1 or TRBD2 may be the D gene (6 bases each). There are 17 residues in the CDR3. The V and J ends lost 6 bases and 5 bases respectively, with 22 bases between them. The CDR3 is CASSHQGARGRTGELFF. As DNA, the CDR3 is TGTGCCAGCAGCCACCAAGGGGCAAGGGGGAGGACCGGGGAGCTGTTTTTT.

This sequence joins TRBV12-3 or TRBV12-4 and TRBJ2-2; 7 bases map to TRBD2. V lost 6 bases, J lost 3 bases, and 4 bases stayed unmatched. This CDR3 contains 14 residues. The CDR3 protein is CASSQTSDTGELFF. The CDR3 DNA is TGTGCCAGCAGCCAAACTAGCGACACCGGGGAGCTGTTTTTT.

This rearrangement joins TRBV20-1 to TRBJ1-1; 8 bases map to TRBD1. Germline V CDR1 and CDR2: DFQATT, SNEGSKA (reference sequence). After removal of 6 bases from V and 1 base from J, the junction contained 7 bases not matched to a gene. The length of the CDR3 is 14 residues. The CDR3 bases are TGCAGTGCAACCGGGACAGGATCGAACACTGAAGCTTTCTTT. This sequence encodes CSATGTGSNTEAFF.